The subject of this entry is one TCR beta chain. The data stem from a study of shared clonotypes between healthy human individuals. Across the study: Those who served as donors were a couple of women and three men between the ages of 18 and 49.

This CDR3 region has 15 residues. The V gene's germline CDR1 is MGHRA and CDR2 YSYEKL. With V trimmed by 4 bases and J by 5 bases, 9 bases remained unmatched. The repertoire was sequenced with immunoSEQ multiplex PCR; TCRdb's copy has only in-frame clones and lacks some. This sample has around 2.5 million clones, with over 85% found just once. V is TRBV4-1 and J is TRBJ2-3, with 7 bases identical to TRBD1. Sequenced material: naive CD4+ T cells from PBMCs. Subset described: CD45RA+ positively selected. This TCR derives from a young man in good health. Some clones in this sample may be carry-over from other donors' samples. CDR3 bases: TGCGCCAGCAGCCCGCAGAGGACAGGAGAAGATACGCAGTATTTT. Protein product: CASSPQRTGEDTQYF.